One sample yielded the 9 T cell receptor beta chains listed below, sequenced in a study of OX40 agonist ivuxolimab in advanced cancers. Generated by immunoSEQ multiplex PCR, the TCRdb table keeps only in-frame clones and is missing some. The data show fewer than 65,000 clones, with around 89% seen just once and approximately 5% held by the top ten. Material: CD4+ or CD8+ T cells sorted from blood, obtained in a trial of the OX40 agonist ivuxolimab. Receptors were obtained from an adult with an advanced solid tumor such as melanoma, head and neck, liver or kidney cancer.

This rearrangement joins TRBV18 to TRBJ2-1; D uncertain. Trimming pared 4 bases from V and 0 bases from J, leaving 16 bases between. The germline V gene encodes CDR1 KGHSH and CDR2 LQKENI. This CDR3 spans 17 amino acids. As DNA, the CDR3 is TGTGCCAGCTCACTCGACGCGTACCACAGCTCCTACAATGAGCAGTTCTTC. It codes for CASSLDAYHSSYNEQFF.

The chain combines TRBV9 with TRBJ2-1, with a weak D call TRBD2 (7 bases). Germline V gives CDR1 SGDLS, CDR2 YYNGEE. The CDR3 covers 17 residues. V lost 4 bases to trimming and J lost 6 bases, with 23 bases between them. The CDR3 DNA reads TGTGCCAGCAGCCCCGAGGGGGGGTCGAGGAGGGGCAATGAGCAGTTCTTC. Translated: CASSPEGGSRRGNEQFF.

The chain recombines TRBV14 with TRBJ1-2, with a possible D match to TRBD1 (5 bases). The CDR3 sequence is 13 residues long. The germline V gene has CDR1 SGHDN and CDR2 FVKESK. Trimming took off 3 bases at V and 4 bases at J, with 9 bases between the two ends. The CDR3 reads CASSQDIFYGYTF. The CDR3 DNA reads as TGTGCCAGCAGCCAGGACATATTCTATGGCTACACCTTC.

This chain connects TRBV7-9 to TRBJ1-1; 7 bases match TRBD1. J lost 6 bases, V lost 5 bases, and 12 bases had no gene match. CDR1 and CDR2 (germline): SEHNR, FQNEAQ (reference sequence). The CDR3 extends over 15 amino acids. In DNA, the CDR3 is TGTGCCAGCAGCGTCCGAATCCAGGGGGGGGCTGAAGCTTTCTTT. It specifies CASSVRIQGGAEAFF.

This chain uses TRBV6-5 with TRBJ1-5; 10 positions match TRBD1. V trimming: 10 bases; J trimming: 0 bases; junction bases outside the gene matches: 6. CDR1 and CDR2 (germline): MNHEY, SVGAGI. The CDR3 has 15 residues. The CDR3 nucleotides are TGTGCCACCGGACAGGGGGGATATAGCAATCAGCCCCAGCATTTT. Its translation: CATGQGGYSNQPQHF.

This chain joins TRBV6-5 and TRBJ1-2, with no clear D. Germline V CDR1 and CDR2: MNHEY, SVGAGI. The CDR3 runs to 13 residues. V lost 2 bases, J lost 4 bases, and 8 bases lay in between. CDR3 sequence reads: CASSYKASYGYTF. The CDR3, as DNA: TGTGCCAGCAGTTACAAGGCCTCCTATGGCTACACCTTC.

The rearrangement uses TRBV7-9 and TRBJ1-1; TRBD1 agrees at 9 bases. Germline lookup yields CDR1 SEHNR and CDR2 FQNEAQ (reference sequence). The CDR3 totals 14 residues. V dropped 5 bases and J dropped 5; count of bases not matched to a gene: 6. CDR3 region: CASSTTGGLTEAFF. Written as DNA, the CDR3 is TGTGCCAGCAGCACCACAGGGGGCTTGACTGAAGCTTTCTTT.

The V and J genes are TRBV28 and TRBJ2-3; 11 nucleotides line up with TRBD1. The germline gives CDR1 MDHEN, CDR2 SYDVKM. Trimming removed 7 bases from V and 3 bases from J; junction bases left unmatched: 6. The CDR3 spans 15 residues. Here the CDR3 reads CASTSGTGGTDTQYF. CDR3 coding DNA: TGTGCCAGCACCTCCGGGACAGGGGGAACAGATACGCAGTATTTT.

This chain connects TRBV27 to TRBJ1-6; tentative D call: TRBD1 (5 bases). V lost 10 bases to trimming and J lost 13 bases, with 20 bases between them. Germline CDR1 is MNHEY and CDR2 is SMNVEV (reference sequence). The CDR3 loop spans 13 amino acids. CDR3 nucleotides: TGTGCCACCCTCGGGGCTCCTAAGGGGCCCCTCCACTTT. It codes for CATLGAPKGPLHF.